This T cell receptor (beta chain) was captured by sequencing in a study of T-cell reconstitution after alpha-beta-depleted transplantation in children. With regard to this clonotype: What it binds is not known.

Overall study findings and caveats: Surviving recipient T cells and thymic progenitors accounted for the high day-60 TCRbeta diversity observed in some patients. From newly produced T cells came most of the T-cell counts and diversity one year after transplant. About two months after transplant, alpha-beta T cells reportedly came from several hundred expanded graft clones.

Trimming shortened V by 5 bases and J by 6 bases, and 19 bases separated the two germline ends. The CDR3 covers 15 residues. TCRbeta library construction was performed incorporating unique molecular identifiers. TCRdb called the PCR reads again in MiXCR, with one record for every CDR3 protein. Among approximately 350,000 distinct CDR3 sequences listed, 15% to 20% were seen once. The sample here was PBMCs, mostly from graft donor cells, taken 360 days after TCRalphabeta/CD19-depleted stem cell transplant. The rearrangement uses TRBV12-3 or TRBV12-4 and TRBJ1-1; D is unresolved. This sequence was found in a male patient between 2 and 9 years old who had a stem cell transplant for acute lymphoblastic leukemia, so the T cells may come from the graft donor. Here the CDR3 reads CASSTQYPRGAEAFF. The CDR3 nucleotides read TGTGCCAGCAGTACTCAATACCCAAGAGGCGCTGAAGCTTTCTTT.